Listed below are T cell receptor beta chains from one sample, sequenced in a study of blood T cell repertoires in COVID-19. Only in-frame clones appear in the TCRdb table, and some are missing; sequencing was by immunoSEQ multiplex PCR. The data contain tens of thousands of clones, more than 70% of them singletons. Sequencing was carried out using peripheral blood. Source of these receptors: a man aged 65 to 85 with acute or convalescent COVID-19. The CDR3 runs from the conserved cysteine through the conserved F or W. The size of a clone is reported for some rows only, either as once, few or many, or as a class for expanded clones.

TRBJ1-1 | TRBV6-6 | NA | CASSYGLGAFF
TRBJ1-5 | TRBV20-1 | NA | CSASWRTGVHNQPQHF
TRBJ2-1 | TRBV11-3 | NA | CASSGWRKRDEQFF
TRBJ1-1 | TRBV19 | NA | CASSQKPTGRAEAFF
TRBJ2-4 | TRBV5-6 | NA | CASSLELGRAKNIQYF
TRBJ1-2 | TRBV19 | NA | CASRATGGLSPYGYTF
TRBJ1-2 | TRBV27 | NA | CASREILGAGNGYTF
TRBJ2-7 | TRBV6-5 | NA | CASSGGQGPYEQYF
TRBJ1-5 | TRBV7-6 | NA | CASSLWAGDLGNQPQHF
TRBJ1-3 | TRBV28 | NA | CASRITGGSGNTIYF
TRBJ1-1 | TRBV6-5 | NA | CASSTPHRGRTEAFF
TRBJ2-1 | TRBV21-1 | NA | CASSKVTSGGYNEQFF
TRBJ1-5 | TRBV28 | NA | CASSFRTGYGNQPQHF
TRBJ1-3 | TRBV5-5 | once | CASSSFPRQDHSGNTIYF
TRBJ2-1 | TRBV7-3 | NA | CASSLTTGSSYNEQFF
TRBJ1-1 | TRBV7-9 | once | CASSPGGNTEAFF
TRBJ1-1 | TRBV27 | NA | CASRTGSNTEAFF
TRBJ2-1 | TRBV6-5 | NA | CASSWTSGGGYNEQFF
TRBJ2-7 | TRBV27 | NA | CASSLNDRDGYEQYF
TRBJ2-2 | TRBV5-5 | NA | CASSGTTNTGELFF
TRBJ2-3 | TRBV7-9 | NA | CASSLRGTGENADTQYF
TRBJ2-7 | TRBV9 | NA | CASSVYPGGTYEQYF